Below, 19 T cell receptor beta chains from the same sample are listed, as sequenced in a study of shared clonotypes between healthy human individuals. The data were produced by immunoSEQ multiplex PCR, yet TCRdb's version contains in-frame clones alone and is incomplete. This table has approximately 940,000 clones, about 80% appearing once. Sample: memory CD4+ T cells sorted from blood. As for subset: CD45RA-negative fraction. Receptors were obtained from a man in his late teens or twenties in good health.

The chain recombines TRBV6-1 with TRBJ2-7; D possibly corresponds to TRBD1 (6 bases). Germline V gene lookup returns CDR1 MNHNS and CDR2 SASEGT. With 4 bases removed from V and 4 bases from J, the gap between germline ends came to 14 bases. The CDR3 has 14 residues. The DNA for the CDR3 is TGTGCCAGCAGTGTAGCCGGGACATCGTACGAGCAGTACTTC. This gives the protein CASSVAGTSYEQYF.

This clone was detected once. This chain connects TRBV5-1 to TRBJ2-7, with 9 bases identical to TRBD2. The CDR3 is 13 amino acids. Germline lookup yields CDR1 SGHRS and CDR2 YFSETQ. With 8 bases clipped from V and 4 bases from J, the junction kept 7 bases outside the gene matches. CDR3 sequence: CARRTSARYEQYF. The CDR3 region has the DNA TGCGCCAGGAGGACTAGCGCAAGGTACGAGCAGTACTTC.

The chain joins TRBV6-6 to TRBJ2-3; TRBD2 matches 7 bases. Germline V gene sequence: CDR1 MNHNY, CDR2 SVGAGI (reference sequence). V dropped 0 bases and J dropped 7; count of bases not matched to a gene: 7. The CDR3 length is 15 residues. CDR3 loop: CASSYSGVLAYTQYF. In DNA, the CDR3 is TGTGCCAGCAGTTACTCTGGTGTACTAGCGTATACGCAGTATTTT.

This clone has only one observation. The V and J genes are TRBV7-6 and TRBJ1-6; D is uncertain. Trimming pared 1 base from V and 7 bases from J, leaving 8 bases between. The germline V gene encodes CDR1 SGHVS and CDR2 FNYEAQ. CDR3 length: 14 residues. The CDR3 sequence is CASSLGQPNSPLHF. The CDR3 DNA sequence: TGTGCCAGCAGCTTAGGCCAGCCGAATTCACCCCTCCACTTT.

This sequence joins TRBV2 and TRBJ2-1; D is possibly TRBD2 (5 bases). Germline V gives CDR1 SNHLY, CDR2 FYNNEI. Trimming removed 7 bases at V and 8 bases at J, with 21 bases between. The CDR3 contains 15 residues. For the CDR3, the DNA is TGTGCCAGCATTCCCTGGGCTGGAGGTCGGGATGAGCAGTTCTTC. Amino acids: CASIPWAGGRDEQFF.

This chain uses TRBV6-1 with TRBJ2-7; TRBD2 matches 8 bases. Per germline, CDR1 MNHNS and CDR2 SASEGT. The CDR3 contains 15 residues. V lost 6 bases and J lost 2; bases outside the gene matches: 9. For the CDR3, the DNA is TGTGCCAGCAGGACCCAAGCGGGGGTGGCCTACGAGCAGTACTTC. This sequence encodes CASRTQAGVAYEQYF.

This clone has only a few counts. This chain uses TRBV7-2 with TRBJ2-2, with D possibly TRBD1 on 6 matching bases. The CDR3 has 15 amino acids. V was trimmed by 5 bases and J by 3 bases, leaving 13 bases between them. Germline values: CDR1 SGHTA, CDR2 FQGNSA. The CDR3 DNA follows: TGTGCCAGCAGCATACAGGGATTCGACACCGGGGAGCTGTTTTTT. It translates to CASSIQGFDTGELFF. The full variable domain, completed using reference TRBV7-2 and TRBJ2-2, is GAGVSQSPSNKVTEKGKDVELRCDPISGHTALYWYRQSLGQGLEFLIYFQGNSAPDKSGLPSDRFSAERTGGSVSTLTIQRTQQEDSAVYLCASSIQGFDTGELFFGEGSRLTVL.

The chain has TRBV28 and TRBJ2-7; TRBD1 might be the D (5 bases). This CDR3 contains 12 residues. Trimming removed 5 bases at V and 4 bases at J, with 9 bases between. Germline V lookup: CDR1 MDHEN, CDR2 SYDVKM. This CDR3 reads CASSLQEYEQYF. For the CDR3, the DNA is TGTGCCAGCAGTCTACAGGAGTACGAGCAGTACTTC.

The chain recombines TRBV30 with TRBJ1-2; 7 bases line up with TRBD1. CDR1 and CDR2 (germline): GTSNPN, SVGIG (reference sequence). Losses at the gene ends were 3 bases for V and 8 bases for J; bases not matched to a gene: 12. The CDR3 totals 14 residues. CDR3 amino acids: CAWRDPDRSRGYTF. DNA of the CDR3: TGTGCCTGGAGGGACCCGGACAGGTCTAGGGGCTACACCTTC. Complete variable domain (other parts from reference TRBV30 and TRBJ1-2): SQTIHQWPATLVQPVGSPLSLECTVEGTSNPNLYWYRQAAGRGLQLLFYSVGIGQISSEVPQNLSASRPQDRQFILSSKKLLLSDSGFYLCAWRDPDRSRGYTFGSGTRLTVV.

The chain recombines TRBV19 with TRBJ2-4; TRBD2 might be the D (6 bases). V shed 10 bases and J shed 0 bases, with 22 bases lying between them. This CDR3 has 17 residues. CDR1 and CDR2 (germline): LNHDA, SQIVND (reference sequence). The CDR3 here is CATSVDTPGLAKNIQYF. For the CDR3, the DNA is TGTGCCACCTCAGTCGACACCCCGGGACTAGCCAAAAACATTCAGTACTTC.

Comments on this clone: One end of the junction is discordant with germline, which a read error may explain. The chain is built from TRBV7-7 and TRBJ2-2; 11 bases fit TRBD2. There are 16 residues in the CDR3. Germline V gene lookup returns CDR1 SSHAT and CDR2 FNYEAQ (reference sequence). Written as DNA, the CDR3 is TGTGCTAGCAGCCCAACTAGCGGGGGGAACACCGGGGAGCTGTTTTTT. This sequence encodes CASSPTSGGNTGELFF.

CDR3 bases: TGTGCCTGGAGTGTATGTCTTGAAGGGTCGTGCGAGCAGTACTTC. Its protein product is CAWSVCLEGSCEQYF. The V gene is TRBV30, the J gene TRBJ2-7; D remains ambiguous. V lost 0 bases and J 6 bases, leaving 18 bases between the germline ends. Germline-derived CDR1 and CDR2 are GTSNPN and SVGIG (reference sequence). The length of the CDR3 is 15 residues. Complete variable domain (other parts from reference TRBV30 and TRBJ2-7): SQTIHQWPATLVQPVGSPLSLECTVEGTSNPNLYWYRQAAGRGLQLLFYSVGIGQISSEVPQNLSASRPQDRQFILSSKKLLLSDSGFYLCAWSVCLEGSCEQYFGPGTRLTVT.

The chain uses TRBV2 and TRBJ2-7, with TRBD2 identical over 11 bases. The CDR3 runs 14 residues. V gave up 6 bases and J gave up 6 bases; unmatched junction bases: 7. The V gene's germline CDR1 is SNHLY and CDR2 FYNNEI. The CDR3 protein is CASSTTSGRSEQYF. The CDR3 DNA reads as TGTGCCAGCAGCACCACTAGCGGGAGAAGCGAGCAGTACTTC.

The chain has TRBV19 and TRBJ1-6; D is perhaps TRBD1 (5 bases). The germline V and J ends were trimmed by 4 bases and 4 bases, with 11 bases remaining between them. The CDR3 length is 15 residues. Germline assignment: CDR1 LNHDA and CDR2 SQIVND (reference sequence). The CDR3: CASSTAGTYNSPLHF. In DNA, the CDR3 is TGTGCCAGTAGTACCGCCGGGACTTATAATTCACCCCTCCACTTT.

This clone was seen only a few times. Just one base apart from a much larger clone, this may be a read error. The chain joins TRBV20-1 to TRBJ1-1; possibly TRBD1 for D (5 bases). The ends were cut back, 1 base at V and 6 bases at J, with 6 bases in the middle. In germline, CDR1 is DFQATT, CDR2 SNEGSKA (reference sequence). The CDR3 is made up of 11 amino acids. CDR3 nucleotide sequence: TGCAGTGCTAGAGGGGGGGCTGAAGCTTTCTTT. Residues: CSARGGAEAFF.

In this sample, this clone turned up a few times. The CDR3 DNA is TGTGCCAGCAGCTACGATCGACAGGGGGCGAAGCCCCAGCATTTT. Its translation: CASSYDRQGAKPQHF. V usage is TRBV7-2 and J usage is TRBJ1-5, with 10 bases matching TRBD1. The CDR3 sequence is 15 residues long. Germline V gives CDR1 SGHTA, CDR2 FQGNSA. After removal of 4 bases from V and 8 bases from J, the junction contained 8 bases not matched to a gene. The entire variable domain, with the rest obtained from reference TRBV7-2 and TRBJ1-5, is as follows: GAGVSQSPSNKVTEKGKDVELRCDPISGHTALYWYRQSLGQGLEFLIYFQGNSAPDKSGLPSDRFSAERTGGSVSTLTIQRTQQEDSAVYLCASSYDRQGAKPQHFGDGTRLSIL.

The rearrangement uses TRBV30 and TRBJ2-5, with unresolved D. The V end was cut by 0 bases, the J end by 4 bases, with 9 bases between. This CDR3 region has 13 residues. Germline lookup yields CDR1 GTSNPN and CDR2 SVGIG (reference sequence). The CDR3 DNA is TGTGCCTGGAGTGTACGTCCGGGAGAGACCCAGTACTTC. It encodes CAWSVRPGETQYF.

This chain uses TRBV6-6 with TRBJ1-6, with D perhaps TRBD1 (5 bases). CDR3 length equals 15 residues. Germline V CDR1 and CDR2: MNHNY, SVGAGI (reference sequence). Between the trimmed V and J ends, which lost 5 bases and 6 bases, there was a span of 14 bases. CDR3 bases: TGTGCCAGCAGTCCGACGGGGCAGGGTAATTCACCCCTCCACTTT. It codes for CASSPTGQGNSPLHF.

The J gene is TRBJ2-7, the V gene TRBV9; 8 bases map to TRBD1. The length of the CDR3 is 15 residues. V lost 3 bases to trimming and J lost 6 bases; unmatched junction nucleotides: 11. Germline V gene sequence: CDR1 SGDLS, CDR2 YYNGEE. CDR3 loop: CASSGPGTGSREQYF. The CDR3 DNA reads as TGTGCCAGCAGCGGCCCCGGGACAGGCTCGCGCGAGCAGTACTTC.